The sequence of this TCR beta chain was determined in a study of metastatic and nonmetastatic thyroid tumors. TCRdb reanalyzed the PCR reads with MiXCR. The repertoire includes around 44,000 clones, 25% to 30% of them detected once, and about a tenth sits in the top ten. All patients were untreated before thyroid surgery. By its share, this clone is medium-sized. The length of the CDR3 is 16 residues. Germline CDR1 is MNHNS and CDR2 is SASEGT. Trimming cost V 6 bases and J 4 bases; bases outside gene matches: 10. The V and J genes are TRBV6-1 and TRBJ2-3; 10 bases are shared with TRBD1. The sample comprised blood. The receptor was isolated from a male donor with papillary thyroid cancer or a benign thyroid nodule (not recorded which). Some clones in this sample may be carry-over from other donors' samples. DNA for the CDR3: TGTGCCAGCAGCGCGAACACCGGGACAGGGGCAGATACGCAGTATTTT. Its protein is CASSANTGTGADTQYF.